The 26 T cell receptor beta chains reported below all come from one sample, sequenced in a study of T-cell reconstitution after alpha-beta-depleted transplantation in children. During its preparation, the TCRbeta library received unique molecular identifiers. In TCRdb, the PCR reads were re-called with MiXCR into one record per CDR3 protein. The sample contains about 110,000 distinct CDR3 sequences, about 6% of which appear only once. The sample was PBMCs, mostly from graft donor cells, taken 360 days after TCRalphabeta/CD19-depleted stem cell transplant. All receptors come from a male patient aged 2 to 9 who had a stem cell transplant for acute lymphoblastic leukemia, so the T cells may come from the graft donor.

This clonotype occurred a few times. The chain carries TRBV20-1 and TRBJ2-1; 8 bases map to TRBD1. This CDR3 contains 15 residues. The ends lost 1 base at V and 6 bases at J; junction bases unmatched: 8. The germline V gene has CDR1 DFQATT and CDR2 SNEGSKA (reference sequence). CDR3 bases: TGCAGTGCTAGAGGGTCCGGGACAGGTATCAATGAGCAGTTCTTC. Protein: CSARGSGTGINEQFF.

This clonotype was detected many times. The chain uses TRBV28 and TRBJ1-3; D is unclear. The CDR3 length is 15 residues. The germline CDR1 and CDR2 sequences are MDHEN and SYDVKM. V lost 4 bases to trimming and J lost 0 bases, with 10 bases between them. CDR3: CASSSGLTSGNTIYF. The CDR3 region has the DNA TGTGCCAGCAGTTCCGGACTGACCTCTGGAAACACCATATATTTT.

This clonotype occurred many times. The CDR3 sequence is CASSLKGRQETQYF. CDR3 nucleotide sequence: TGTGCCAGCAGTCTCAAGGGGAGACAGGAGACCCAGTACTTC. V is TRBV7-2 and J is TRBJ2-5; the D call may be TRBD1 or TRBD2 (5 bases each). Germline V lookup: CDR1 SGHTA, CDR2 FQGNSA. The CDR3 is 14 residues long. V gave up 6 bases and J gave up 5 bases, with 16 bases separating them.

This clonotype has at least ten counts. This chain connects TRBV6-2 or TRBV6-3 to TRBJ2-2; D may be TRBD2 (5 bases). Germline V gives CDR1 MNHEY, CDR2 SVGEGT. The V end lost 0 bases, the J end lost 7 bases, and 12 bases lay between the germline ends. The CDR3 length is 15 residues. As DNA, the CDR3 is TGTGCCAGCAGTTACTCGATTGAGGGTTACGGGGAGCTGTTTTTT. This gives the protein CASSYSIEGYGELFF.

This clonotype has just a few counts. V usage is TRBV7-2 and J usage is TRBJ1-3; unclear D gene. The CDR3 has 15 amino acids. Germline CDR1 SGHTA, CDR2 FQGNSA. Deletions cut 1 base from V and 2 bases from J, with 9 bases between. The CDR3 DNA sequence: TGTGCCAGCAGCTTAGTGGCCAGCCCTGGAAACACCATATATTTT. It yields the protein CASSLVASPGNTIYF.

Only a few counts were recorded for this clonotype. V and J are TRBV15 and TRBJ2-7; D unresolved. The CDR3 has 14 residues. From germline, CDR1 is LNHNV and CDR2 YYDKDF (reference sequence). V was trimmed by 0 bases and J by 1 base, leaving 7 bases between them. CDR3 DNA: TGTGCCACCAGCAGAGATAGGAGTTCCTACGAGCAGTACTTC. Protein product: CATSRDRSSYEQYF.

This clonotype was counted at least ten times. The V gene is TRBV20-1, the J gene TRBJ1-1, with D unresolved. The CDR3 runs 13 residues. The V end was cut by 5 bases, the J end by 0 bases, with 10 bases between. Germline lookup yields CDR1 DFQATT and CDR2 SNEGSKA (reference sequence). The CDR3 sequence: CSASGLMNTEAFF. The CDR3 bases are TGCAGTGCTTCTGGACTGATGAACACTGAAGCTTTCTTT.

This clonotype was detected many times. The genes are TRBV28 and TRBJ2-5, with 8 bases matching TRBD1. From germline, CDR1 is MDHEN and CDR2 SYDVKM. Germline trimming cut 8 bases from V and 2 bases from J; bases unmatched to any gene: 10. This CDR3 region has 15 residues. In DNA form, the CDR3 reads TGTGCCAGCGCTCTAAGACAGGGGCCGCAAGAGACCCAGTACTTC. Translation gives CASALRQGPQETQYF.

This clonotype has a handful of counts. The V call is TRBV6-6, the J call TRBJ1-1; D may be TRBD1 (5 bases). This CDR3 comprises 13 residues. Trimming pared 4 bases from V and 5 bases from J, leaving 11 bases between. Germline CDR1 MNHNY, CDR2 SVGAGI (reference sequence). CDR3 in DNA: TGTGCCAGCAGTTTTTCAGGGAGAACTGAAGCTTTCTTT. It yields the protein CASSFSGRTEAFF.

This clonotype came up many times. CDR3 amino acids: CSVDGAYTF. In nucleotides, the CDR3 is TGCAGCGTTGACGGGGCCTACACCTTC. The J gene is TRBJ1-2, the V gene TRBV29-1, with D perhaps TRBD1 (5 bases). This CDR3 comprises 9 residues. Germline V gene lookup returns CDR1 SQVTM and CDR2 ANQGSEA. Trimming cost V 3 bases and J 10 bases, with 6 bases left between them.

The chain has TRBV7-6 and TRBJ2-7; D possibly corresponds to TRBD2 (6 bases). V lost 3 bases to trimming and J lost 7 bases, with 19 bases between them. This CDR3 region has 15 residues. Germline values: CDR1 SGHVS, CDR2 FNYEAQ. CDR3 nucleotides: TGTGCCAGCAGCTTTAGATGGGGGAGGATGGAGGAGCAGTACTTC. It specifies CASSFRWGRMEEQYF.

A few counts support this clonotype. The chain links TRBV2 to TRBJ1-2; D call uncertain. The CDR3 sequence is 14 residues long. V was trimmed by 1 base and J by 8 bases, leaving 14 bases between them. Germline V gene data show CDR1 as SNHLY and CDR2 as FYNNEI. CDR3 protein: CASSEVTGFRGYTF. As DNA, the CDR3 is TGTGCCAGCAGTGAAGTGACTGGTTTTCGGGGCTACACCTTC.

This clonotype was found many times. The chain recombines TRBV4-3 with TRBJ2-5; TRBD2 is a possible D gene (6 bases). This CDR3 contains 15 residues. Trimming pared 0 bases from V and 3 bases from J, leaving 11 bases between. CDR1 is LGHNA and CDR2 is YSLEER in the germline V gene. CDR3 sequence reads: CASSQDIGEEETQYF. The CDR3 bases are TGCGCCAGCAGCCAAGATATCGGGGAGGAAGAGACCCAGTACTTC.

There are many counts of this clonotype. This chain links TRBV6-1 with TRBJ2-1; D may match TRBD1 or TRBD2 (5 bases each). CDR3 size: 13 residues. Between the trimmed V and J ends, which lost 6 bases and 7 bases, there was a span of 13 bases. CDR1 and CDR2 (germline): MNHNS, SASEGT. CDR3 in amino acids: CASSSPGPNEQFF. Written as DNA, the CDR3 is TGTGCCAGCAGCTCCCCGGGGCCTAATGAGCAGTTCTTC.

This clonotype appeared many times. The gene calls are TRBV7-2 and TRBJ2-2; unclear D gene. V gave up 7 bases and J gave up 5 bases, with 5 bases separating them. Looked up from germline, CDR1 is SGHTA and CDR2 is FQGNSA. The CDR3 loop spans 11 amino acids. As DNA, the CDR3 is TGTGCCAGCACCCTTACCGGGGAGCTGTTTTTT. Protein: CASTLTGELFF. Full variable domain (rest looked up from reference TRBV7-2 and TRBJ2-2): GAGVSQSPSNKVTEKGKDVELRCDPISGHTALYWYRQSLGQGLEFLIYFQGNSAPDKSGLPSDRFSAERTGGSVSTLTIQRTQQEDSAVYLCASTLTGELFFGEGSRLTVL.

This clonotype was seen many times. V and J are TRBV29-1 and TRBJ1-1, with D unclear. The germline V and J ends were trimmed by 6 bases and 2 bases, with 7 bases remaining between them. The CDR3 has 11 residues. The V gene's germline CDR1 is SQVTM and CDR2 ANQGSEA. The CDR3 region is CSVPTNTEAFF. The CDR3 DNA sequence: TGCAGCGTCCCGACAAACACTGAAGCTTTCTTT.

This clonotype was seen ten or more times. V usage is TRBV28 and J usage is TRBJ2-7; TRBD1 or TRBD2 may be the D gene (5 bases each). V lost 3 bases to trimming and J lost 3 bases, with 12 bases between them. CDR1 and CDR2 (germline): MDHEN, SYDVKM. The CDR3 consists of 14 residues. DNA of the CDR3: TGTGCCAGCAGTTTGGGGGTCTGGGGCTACGAGCAGTACTTC. Its protein product is CASSLGVWGYEQYF.

V is TRBV7-9 and J is TRBJ1-2; 11 bases are shared with TRBD1. The CDR3 is made up of 14 amino acids. In germline, CDR1 is SEHNR, CDR2 FQNEAQ (reference sequence). V was pared by 3 bases and J by 9 bases, with 6 bases of the junction left unmatched. The DNA of the CDR3 is TGTGCCAGCAGCTTCCGGGACAGGGGGACCAGCTACACCTTC. Protein sequence: CASSFRDRGTSYTF.

This clonotype was detected ten times or more. The rearrangement uses TRBV6-5 and TRBJ1-4; D is ambiguous. CDR1 and CDR2 (germline): MNHEY, SVGAGI. V was cut by 0 bases and J by 8 bases, with 10 bases left in between. The CDR3 is 14 residues long. CDR3 sequence: CASSYSPKNEKLFF. As DNA, the CDR3 is TGTGCCAGCAGTTACTCACCCAAGAACGAAAAACTGTTTTTT.

The chain carries TRBV27 and TRBJ2-2; D gene uncertain. CDR1 is MNHEY, CDR2 SMNVEV, per germline (reference sequence). Between the trimmed V and J ends, which lost 3 bases and 5 bases, there was a span of 10 bases. CDR3 length: 14 residues. CDR3 sequence: CASSFRETTGELFF. The CDR3 DNA sequence: TGTGCCAGCAGTTTTAGAGAGACGACCGGGGAGCTGTTTTTT.

This clonotype was observed a few times. The chain couples TRBV5-5 to TRBJ1-2; perhaps TRBD1 as D (6 bases). Germline assignment: CDR1 SGHKS and CDR2 YYEKEE (reference sequence). Trimming pared 1 base from V and 4 bases from J, leaving 14 bases between. The CDR3 is 15 amino acids. CDR3 DNA sequence: TGTGCCAGCAGCTTGTCGACAGGTTTTCGCTATGGCTACACCTTC. It yields the protein CASSLSTGFRYGYTF. The variable domain in full, with the rest retrieved from reference TRBV5-5 and TRBJ1-2, is DAGVTQSPTHLIKTRGQQVTLRCSPISGHKSVSWYQQVLGQGPQFIFQYYEKEERGRGNFPDRFSARQFPNYSSELNVNALLLGDSALYLCASSLSTGFRYGYTFGSGTRLTVV.

This clonotype was detected only a few times. The genes are TRBV19 and TRBJ1-1, with D tentatively TRBD1 (5 bases). CDR1 is LNHDA and CDR2 is SQIVND in the germline V gene (reference sequence). This CDR3 spans 14 amino acids. V shed 6 bases and J shed 5 bases, with 16 bases lying between them. The CDR3 protein is CASSTYLGRTEAFF. CDR3 nucleotides: TGTGCCAGTAGCACCTACTTGGGACGTACTGAAGCTTTCTTT.

This clonotype has ten or more counts. The chain carries TRBV27 and TRBJ2-1; a possible D gene is TRBD1 (5 bases). Trimming cost V 6 bases and J 4 bases, with 7 bases left between them. Germline V gene data show CDR1 as MNHEY and CDR2 as SMNVEV (reference sequence). This CDR3 has 12 residues. The CDR3 reads CASSQGYNEQFF. Here the CDR3 DNA reads TGTGCCAGCAGCCAGGGTTACAATGAGCAGTTCTTC.

This clonotype showed up many times. The chain is built from TRBV28 and TRBJ2-7; TRBD2 aligns across 12 bases. After removal of 7 bases from V and 1 base from J, the junction contained 8 bases not matched to a gene. Germline loops: CDR1 MDHEN, CDR2 SYDVKM. The CDR3 extends over 16 amino acids. CDR3 sequence reads: CASTFPGLAGSYEQYF. The CDR3 DNA reads TGTGCCAGCACCTTTCCGGGACTAGCGGGTTCCTACGAGCAGTACTTC.

In its sample, this clonotype was seen many times. J is TRBJ2-1 and V is TRBV7-9, with 10 bases that match TRBD2. This CDR3 region has 15 residues. Trimming at V came to 2 bases and at J to 6 bases, leaving 4 bases not matched to a gene. Looked up from germline, CDR1 is SEHNR and CDR2 is FQNEAQ (reference sequence). The CDR3 DNA is TGTGCCAGCAGCTTAATGACTAGCGGGCCCAATGAGCAGTTCTTC. It is translated as CASSLMTSGPNEQFF.

This clonotype showed up just a few times. This chain connects TRBV6-2 or TRBV6-3 to TRBJ2-7; 7 bases agree with TRBD1. The CDR3 is made up of 11 amino acids. Per the germline V gene, CDR1 is MNHEY and CDR2 is SVGEGT. Trimming at V came to 6 bases and at J to 6 bases, leaving 2 bases not matched to a gene. The CDR3 DNA reads as TGTGCCAGCAGAGCAGGGGGCGAGCAGTACTTC. Translation gives CASRAGGEQYF.